This T cell receptor beta chain derives from a study of T cells in narcolepsy. Study-wide findings and caveats: HCRT-specific and TRIB2-specific autoreactive clonotypes appeared among same-patient CSF and blood CD4+ clonotypes.

Germline CDR1 reads GTSNPN; CDR2 reads SVGIG (reference sequence). V shed 8 bases and J shed 1 base, with 18 bases lying between them. The length of the CDR3 is 15 residues. In the case of this clone: Its antigen is unidentified.

Clones were sequenced by immunoSEQ multiplex PCR, and TCRdb holds only the in-frame ones, with some missing. This table holds tens of thousands of clones, roughly four fifths found once. This TCR was sampled from a human donor with narcolepsy. The chain carries TRBV30 and TRBJ2-1; weak D call: TRBD2 (7 bases). Sample: CD45RA- memory CD4+ T cells from PBMCs. The chain's CDR3 is CAGGAGGSSYNEQFF. For the CDR3, the DNA is TGTGCCGGGGGGGCCGGGGGGAGTTCCTACAATGAGCAGTTCTTC.